A single sample gave rise to the 14 T cell receptor beta chains below, sequenced in a study of blood T cell repertoires in COVID-19. The protocol was immunoSEQ multiplex PCR, while the TCRdb copy is restricted to in-frame clones and leaves out a portion. Of tens of thousands of clones in the sample, about 82% were seen once. Specimen: peripheral blood. These TCRs come from a woman older than 75 with active or convalescent COVID-19.

The V gene is TRBV18, the J gene TRBJ2-3, with 8 bases fitting TRBD2. This CDR3 is 14 amino acids long. Germline CDR1 reads KGHSH; CDR2 reads LQKENI. Losses at the gene ends were 2 bases for V and 4 bases for J; bases not matched to a gene: 2. CDR3 bases: TGTGCCAGCTCACCAGGACTAGCCCCAGATACGCAGTATTTT. Residues: CASSPGLAPDTQYF.

This clone is a singleton in its sample. The chain recombines TRBV28 with TRBJ2-7; TRBD1 aligns across 7 bases. Germline V gives CDR1 MDHEN, CDR2 SYDVKM. The J segment lost 3 bases and the V segment lost 4 bases, leaving 9 bases of the junction unmatched. The CDR3 totals 15 residues. The CDR3 region has the DNA TGTGCCAGCAGTTCCGGGACAGCGTTAGGCTACGAGCAGTACTTC. Protein: CASSSGTALGYEQYF.

In this sample, this clone turned up a few times. V usage is TRBV29-1 and J usage is TRBJ2-7; 10 bases fit TRBD2. V was clipped by 6 bases and J by 2 bases; unmatched bases: 10. From germline, CDR1 is SQVTM and CDR2 ANQGSEA. There are 15 residues in the CDR3. This CDR3 reads CSVMNSGRIPYEQYF. The CDR3 region has the DNA TGCAGCGTCATGAATAGCGGGAGGATCCCCTACGAGCAGTACTTC.

The V and J genes are TRBV24-1 and TRBJ2-1, with 8 bases lining up with TRBD1. CDR3 length: 14 residues. J gave up 8 bases and V 5 bases, and 7 bases lay outside the gene matches. Germline lookup yields CDR1 KGHDR and CDR2 SFDVKD. The CDR3: CATSATDRDDEQFF. In DNA form, the CDR3 reads TGTGCCACCAGTGCTACGGACAGGGATGATGAGCAGTTCTTC.

The rearrangement links TRBV7-9 to TRBJ2-3; 7 nucleotides align to TRBD1. CDR3 length: 15 residues. Trimming removed 2 bases from V and 6 bases from J; junction bases left unmatched: 8. The germline V gene encodes CDR1 SEHNR and CDR2 FQNEAQ (reference sequence). The CDR3 nucleotides read TGTGCCAGCAGCTTACACGAAGACAGGGTTGATACGCAGTATTTT. Translating it yields CASSLHEDRVDTQYF.

This clone occurred once. The rearrangement joins TRBV6-5 to TRBJ1-2; TRBD1 aligns across 7 bases. V shed 5 bases, J shed 6 bases, and the junction held 3 bases outside the gene matches. CDR3 size: 12 residues. Per the germline V gene, CDR1 is MNHEY and CDR2 is SVGAGI. The DNA of the CDR3 is TGTGCCAGCAGTATTGACAGGGATGGCTACACCTTC. Translated, it gives CASSIDRDGYTF.

This chain connects TRBV14 to TRBJ2-7; 10 bases agree with TRBD1. The CDR3 is made up of 16 amino acids. The V and J ends lost 4 bases and 5 bases, in that order; junction bases with no gene match: 11. CDR1 SGHDN and CDR2 FVKESK come from the germline V gene. Here the CDR3 DNA reads TGTGCCAGCAGCCGCCTGACCGGGACAGGGGTTCACGAGCAGTACTTC. Its translation is CASSRLTGTGVHEQYF.

The V call is TRBV6-5, the J call TRBJ2-7, with 11 bases lining up with TRBD2. The CDR3 spans 13 residues. The V gene's germline CDR1 is MNHEY and CDR2 SVGAGI. After removal of 6 bases from V and 4 bases from J, the junction contained 2 bases not matched to a gene. This CDR3 is CASRTSGAYEQYF. The CDR3 DNA reads TGTGCCAGCAGGACTAGCGGGGCTTACGAGCAGTACTTC.

The genes are TRBV6-5 and TRBJ1-2; possible D gene TRBD1, 6 bases. The V end lost 5 bases, the J end lost 8 bases, and 12 bases lay between the germline ends. This CDR3 comprises 12 residues. In germline, CDR1 is MNHEY, CDR2 SVGAGI. The CDR3 sequence is CASSKQGWGYTF. The CDR3 nucleotides read TGTGCCAGCAGTAAACAGGGATGGGGCTACACCTTC.

The J gene is TRBJ2-6, the V gene TRBV14, with D possibly matching TRBD2 (5 bases). Germline lookup yields CDR1 SGHDN and CDR2 FVKESK. The CDR3 runs to 15 residues. The V end was cut by 4 bases, the J end by 1 base, with 8 bases between. CDR3 in DNA: TGTGCCAGCAGCCTCCGGGATTCTGGGGCCAACGTCCTGACTTTC. Amino acids: CASSLRDSGANVLTF.

The chain employs TRBV6-2 or TRBV6-3 and TRBJ1-2; D is ambiguous. This CDR3 contains 14 residues. Germline V gene sequence: CDR1 MNHEY, CDR2 SVGEGT. V lost 5 bases and J 6 bases, leaving 16 bases between the germline ends. DNA for the CDR3: TGTGCCAGCAGTAGGGTCTCGGGAGGAAATGGCTACACCTTC. This sequence encodes CASSRVSGGNGYTF.

The chain carries TRBV7-9 and TRBJ2-7, with D perhaps TRBD2 (5 bases). CDR1 SEHNR and CDR2 FQNEAQ come from the germline V gene (reference sequence). This CDR3 region has 16 residues. V was cut by 1 base and J by 5 bases, with 18 bases left in between. The CDR3 region is CASSLVGRENGHEQYF. The CDR3 nucleotides read TGTGCCAGCAGCTTAGTTGGTAGGGAGAATGGGCACGAGCAGTACTTC.

This chain connects TRBV6-5 to TRBJ2-1; the match to TRBD1 covers 11 bases. Germline V gene data show CDR1 as MNHEY and CDR2 as SVGAGI. V dropped 4 bases and J dropped 6; count of bases not matched to a gene: 5. This CDR3 comprises 15 residues. CDR3 DNA: TGTGCCAGCAGTTTGGGACAGGGGGGAATCAATGAGCAGTTCTTC. It yields the protein CASSLGQGGINEQFF.

The V call is TRBV5-1, the J call TRBJ1-3; TRBD1 agrees at 7 bases. The V gene end was trimmed by 2 bases and the J gene end by 0 bases; junction bases not matched to a gene: 8. Germline V gene sequence: CDR1 SGHRS, CDR2 YFSETQ. The CDR3 has 17 residues. For the CDR3, the DNA is TGCGCCAGCAGCTTTGGGACAGACAGATACTCTGGAAACACCATATATTTT. It encodes CASSFGTDRYSGNTIYF.